This TCR beta chain was sequenced for a study of T cell responses to AZD1222 COVID-19 vaccine. Looking at the study overall: Second-dose intervals near 4 or 12 weeks were combined.

Looked up from germline, CDR1 is SGDLS and CDR2 is YYNGEE. The germline V and J ends were trimmed by 5 bases and 2 bases, with 13 bases remaining between them. The CDR3 contains 14 residues. TCRdb's copy holds only in-frame clones and misses some; the assay was immunoSEQ multiplex PCR. The sample lists fewer than 120,000 clones, 80% to 95% seen once, with roughly 7.8% in the top ten. Concerning this clone itself: Its specificity is unknown.

Regarding the study as a whole: The donors showed a predominance of white British ancestry and of females, with possible underestimation of clonal diversity. The study found vaccine-associated CD4 TCRs spanning spike, dominant at 160-218 and 743-854.

The J gene is TRBJ1-2, the V gene TRBV9; perhaps TRBD1 as D (5 bases). The TCR comes from an adult in good health. The sequencing used peripheral blood, collected on day 0 of AZD1222 vaccination. In DNA form, the CDR3 reads TGTGCCAGCAGAGGGGTTCTTGGGAACTATGGCTACACCTTC. It yields the protein CASRGVLGNYGYTF. The full variable domain, in which reference TRBV9 and TRBJ1-2 provide the parts outside the CDR3, is DSGVTQTPKHLITATGQRVTLRCSPRSGDLSVYWYQQSLDQGLQFLIQYYNGEERAKGNILERFSAQQFPDLHSELNLSSLELGDSALYFCASRGVLGNYGYTFGSGTRLTVV.